The present entry profiles one T cell receptor (beta chain) with its context. The data originate from a study of shared clonotypes between healthy human individuals. Profiling relied on immunoSEQ multiplex PCR, and the TCRdb table lists in-frame clones only, not all of them. The table lists roughly 700,000 clones, roughly 91% of them singletons. The sequencing sample was made of memory CD8+ T cells from PBMCs. Sample subset: CD45RO+ cells pooled with CCR7-negative TemRA cells. The sequence was obtained from a man between 18 and 35 years old in good health. Some clones in this sample may be carry-over from other donors' samples.

CDR3 in amino acids: CASSTQGSGQPQHF. CDR3 DNA sequence: TGTGCCAGTAGTACACAGGGGTCGGGTCAGCCCCAGCATTTT. V is TRBV19 and J is TRBJ1-5; 7 nucleotides align to TRBD1. Trimming removed 4 bases from V and 6 bases from J; junction bases left unmatched: 6. CDR1 and CDR2 (germline): LNHDA, SQIVND (reference sequence). The CDR3 sequence is 14 residues long.